This TCR beta chain comes out of a study of beta chain features in type 1 diabetes. Whole-study results and caveats: In all four CD4+ subsets, TCRB CDR3 length was significantly, moderately reduced in type 1 diabetes.

V lost 3 bases to trimming and J lost 0 bases; unmatched junction nucleotides: 7. This CDR3 is 16 amino acids long. Germline-derived CDR1 and CDR2 are KGHSH and LQKENI. Worth noting for this clone: No antigen is known for it.

The investigators reverse transcribed all of the isolated RNA, so they sequenced expressed TCRB transcripts. Approximately 3.6 million reads was the average for naive, central memory and regulatory T cell samples. Profiling relied on immunoSEQ multiplex PCR, and the TCRdb table lists in-frame clones only, not all of them. Of roughly 700,000 clones in the sample, 13% were seen once. V and J are TRBV18 and TRBJ1-1; 7 bases map to TRBD1. The sequence derives from a man younger than 30 with type 1 diabetes. Sequenced: naive CD4+ T cells from blood. The CDR3: CASSPNQQGMNTEAFF. The DNA of the CDR3 is TGTGCCAGCTCACCCAACCAACAGGGGATGAACACTGAAGCTTTCTTT.